At least ten counts were recorded for the clone carrying this TCR beta chain. The data were taken from a study of regulatory T cells in long-lasting Graves disease. The CDR3 has 17 residues. Germline CDR1 and CDR2: GTSNPN and SVGIG (reference sequence). V lost 2 bases, J lost 3 bases, and 13 bases stayed unmatched. Sample time point: newly diagnosed GD, antithyroid drugs for less than 3 months. TCR sequences were obtained from RNA taken from PBMCs. In building TCR beta libraries, iRepertoire HTBI primers were used together with Arm-PCR of CDR3 regions. TCRdb analysed the multiplex PCR reads with MiXCR anew, one entry per CDR3 protein. The sample gives about 360,000 distinct CDR3 sequences, roughly 17% of which show up once; about 19% is in the top ten. The sample was also linked to a second study, of T cells in Graves' hyperthyroidism and ophthalmopathy. From that paper: Peripheral blood also featured most of the thyroid clonotypes expanded above 0.001.

The receptor comes from a young woman with Graves disease. The sample here was peripheral blood mononuclear cells (PBMCs), taken at new diagnosis, from a patient treated with antithyroid drugs. This chain links TRBV30 with TRBJ1-5; 7 nucleotides line up with TRBD1. CDR3 protein: CAWSRGDRQGFNQPQHF. CDR3 bases: TGTGCCTGGAGTAGGGGTGACAGACAGGGATTCAATCAGCCCCAGCATTTT.